The clone carrying this T cell receptor (beta chain) turned up a few times. What it binds is unknown. The CDR3 extends over 14 amino acids. The germline V gene encodes CDR1 SGHNT and CDR2 YYREEE (reference sequence). The V gene lost 5 bases and the J gene lost 3 bases, with 15 bases spanning the gap. Expressed TCRB transcripts were sequenced because the isolated RNA had all been reverse transcribed beforehand. An average of around 3.4 million reads was obtained for naive, central memory and regulatory T cell samples. Measured with immunoSEQ multiplex PCR; TCRdb has only the in-frame clones, and not every one. The table lists some 640,000 clones, 11% to 15% of them singletons. The data were taken from a study of beta chain features in type 1 diabetes. Overall study context: Patients were similar to healthy donors in age and gender (as well as in cell yields).

It was one heparinised blood draw, averaging about 0.12 L, that each donor gave. Points from the study as a whole: Shorter templates may be favored by PCR, equally so in patients and controls. Type 1 diabetes patients showed a moderate but significant shortening of TCRB CDR3s in all four CD4+ subsets.

Sequencing used naive CD4+ T cells from blood. The V gene is TRBV5-4, the J gene TRBJ2-7; TRBD2 might be the D (6 bases). The source of this sequence is a young man with type 1 diabetes. DNA for the CDR3: TGTGCCAGCAGTACCCGGGACTTGGGCTACGAGCAGTACTTC. This encodes CASSTRDLGYEQYF.